This T cell receptor beta chain is drawn from a study of cytomegalovirus exposure and HLA in healthy donors. Study results and limitations: Cytomegalovirus-associated status was assigned to some 180 TCR beta chains. The tendency of first-cohort TCR clusters to co-occur in the 120 or so validation repertoires emerged from a later analysis.

TCRdb keeps only in-frame clones here, not all; method: immunoSEQ multiplex PCR. Of some 180,000 clones listed, roughly 86% are singletons. This clone was seen a handful of times. Its antigen remains unidentified. The donors were members of the roughly 120-subject validation cohort (separate from the approximately 670-subject first cohort). V shed 2 bases and J shed 6 bases, with 13 bases lying between them. The CDR3 is 13 residues long. Germline CDR1 and CDR2: GTSNPN and SVGIG (reference sequence). The specimen was PBMCs. The source is a man younger than 45 in good health and CMV-seropositive. This sequence joins TRBV30 and TRBJ1-1; D uncertain. CDR3 sequence (DNA): TGTGCCTGGAGTCTGACGGGAGACGCTGAAGCTTTCTTT. Encoded protein: CAWSLTGDAEAFF.